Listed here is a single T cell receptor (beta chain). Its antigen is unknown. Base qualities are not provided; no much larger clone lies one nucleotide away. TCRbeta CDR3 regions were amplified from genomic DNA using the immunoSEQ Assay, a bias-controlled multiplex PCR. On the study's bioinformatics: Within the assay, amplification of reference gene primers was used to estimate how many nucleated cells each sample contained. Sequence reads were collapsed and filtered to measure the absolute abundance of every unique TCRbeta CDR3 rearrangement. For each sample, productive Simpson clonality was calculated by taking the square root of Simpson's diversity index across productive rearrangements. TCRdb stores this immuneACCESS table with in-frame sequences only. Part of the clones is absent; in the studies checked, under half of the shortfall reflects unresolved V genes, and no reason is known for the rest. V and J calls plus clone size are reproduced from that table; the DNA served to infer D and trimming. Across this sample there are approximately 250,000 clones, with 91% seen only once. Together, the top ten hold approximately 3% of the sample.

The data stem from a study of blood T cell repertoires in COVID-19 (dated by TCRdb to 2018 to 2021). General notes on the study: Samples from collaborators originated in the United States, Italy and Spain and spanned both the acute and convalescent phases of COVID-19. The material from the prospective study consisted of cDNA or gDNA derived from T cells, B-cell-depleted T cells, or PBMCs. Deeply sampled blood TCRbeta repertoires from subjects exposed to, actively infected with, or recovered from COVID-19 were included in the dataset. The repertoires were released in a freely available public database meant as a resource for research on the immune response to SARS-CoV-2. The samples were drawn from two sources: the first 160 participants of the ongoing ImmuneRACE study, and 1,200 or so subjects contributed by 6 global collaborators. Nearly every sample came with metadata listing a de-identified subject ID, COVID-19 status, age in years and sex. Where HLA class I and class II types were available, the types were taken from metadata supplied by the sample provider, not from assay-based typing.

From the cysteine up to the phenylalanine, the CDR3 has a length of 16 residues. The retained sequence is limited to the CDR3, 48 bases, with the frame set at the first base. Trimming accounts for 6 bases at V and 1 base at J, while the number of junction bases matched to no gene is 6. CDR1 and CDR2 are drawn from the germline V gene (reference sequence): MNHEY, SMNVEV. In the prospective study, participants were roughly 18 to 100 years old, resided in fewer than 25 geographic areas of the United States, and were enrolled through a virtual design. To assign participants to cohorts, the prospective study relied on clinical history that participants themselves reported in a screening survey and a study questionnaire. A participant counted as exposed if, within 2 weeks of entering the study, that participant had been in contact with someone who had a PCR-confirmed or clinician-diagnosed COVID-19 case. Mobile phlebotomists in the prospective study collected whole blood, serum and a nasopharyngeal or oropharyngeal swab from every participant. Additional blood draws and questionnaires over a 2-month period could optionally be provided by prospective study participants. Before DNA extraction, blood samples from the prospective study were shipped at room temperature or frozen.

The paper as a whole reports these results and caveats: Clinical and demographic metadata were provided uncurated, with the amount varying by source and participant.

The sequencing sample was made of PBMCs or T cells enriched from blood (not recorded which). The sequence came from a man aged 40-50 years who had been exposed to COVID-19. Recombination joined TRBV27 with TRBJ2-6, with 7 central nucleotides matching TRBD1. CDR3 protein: CASRAPTGSGANVLTF. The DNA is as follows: TGTGCCAGCAGAGCTCCGACAGGGTCTGGGGCCAACGTCCTGACTTTC.